Here is one TCR beta chain with its context. As yet, its antigen is unknown. The CDR3 length is 16 residues. Germline assignment: CDR1 MNHEY and CDR2 SMNVEV (reference sequence). The germline V and J ends were trimmed by 6 bases and 2 bases, with 18 bases remaining between them. These data are taken from a study of T cell repertoires in aging, cancer and after chemotherapy. Study-level findings and limits: Median generation probability rose over the chemotherapy interval in each cancer cohort, suggesting rebound thymic output. Healthy donors lost TCR diversity with age mainly through richness, cancer patients through richness and evenness.

A mixed TRB-A/B primer pool amplified rearranged TRB by multiplex touch-down PCR. TCRdb re-called the multiplex PCR reads with MiXCR, one entry per CDR3 protein. The sample holds thousands of distinct CDR3 sequences, 30% to 35% seen once. Amplification of TCR beta used genomic DNA extracted from peripheral blood. The source material was blood. The sequence was collected from a human donor with a blood cancer. The genes are TRBV27 and TRBJ2-3, with D perhaps being TRBD1 or TRBD2 (5 bases each). The CDR3 DNA reads as TGTGCCAGCAGACGGGACCCCATTTCCTACACAGATACGCAGTATTTT. Its translation: CASRRDPISYTDTQYF.